This paragraph covers one T cell receptor (beta chain) sequence. It has no known antigen specificity. No qualities accompany the bases; no much larger clone lies one base away. This sample was included in a study of T cell responses to AZD1222 COVID-19 vaccine (dated by TCRdb to about 2021). Looking at the study overall: A total of 233 trial participants underwent TCR sequencing, of whom 200 to 220 had received two doses of AZD1222 and about 25 had received two doses of the MenACWY control vaccine. Enrollment into the trials was organized by age into subgroups of 18-55, 56-69 and 70-plus years, and those subgroups contained roughly 150, 30 and 60 TCR-sequenced participants, respectively.

The label giving this sample's time point can be read as: about 28 days (+/-7) after the second vaccine dose. Because spike-specific TCR depth and breadth did not differ between the two schedules, AZD1222 recipients who got a second dose at roughly 4 weeks were pooled with those who got a second dose at roughly 12 weeks. Vaccinee samples came from UK trials COV001 and COV002, including a single-blind randomized controlled phase 2/3 trial of AZD1222 (ChAdOx1 nCoV-19) in healthy adults. Trial participant PBMC samples were collected at day 0 and day 28 after the second dose for TCRbeta chain sequencing. The CDR3 regions of human TCRbeta chains were analyzed by immunosequencing. The source study handled its data this way. TCRs in the repertoires were compared against a reference library of SARS-CoV-2-specific TCRs that had been generated with the MIRA antigen-specificity platform. Breadth was defined as the fraction of unique TCRs that were SARS-CoV-2-associated. Depth was defined as the fraction of total T cells that were SARS-CoV-2-associated. Using the MIRA data, each spike-specific TCR was mapped to the spike region that the TCR reacts to and placed in a CD4 or CD8 class. Log10-transformed breadth and depth values were compared by one-way ANOVA with Sidak's multiple comparisons tests. TCRdb obtained this table from immuneACCESS and retained in-frame rearrangements with V and J assigned. These tables miss some clones; where compared with another copy, unresolved V genes account for less than half of the shortfall, and the remainder is unexplained. The V and J calls and clone size were taken over from that table, and D and trimming were inferred from the DNA. This sample is represented by 70,000 to 95,000 clones; about 91% of them were singletons. The top ten hold about 30% of the sample.

Summary of the overall study and its limitations: Conclusions about previously exposed vaccinees are limited because only a handful of AZD1222 recipients were SARS-CoV-2 seropositive at baseline. Reportedly, almost half of the unique spike-specific TCRs recognized epitopes lying outside the regions that are mutated in the B.1.351 and B.1.1.7 variants. Participants were mostly white British, with more females than males. The authors suggested clonal diversity may have been underestimated. Spike-specific TCR breadth and depth rose significantly after two AZD1222 doses compared with day 0 and with MenACWY recipients. Vaccine-associated CD4 TCRs spanned the whole spike protein, with dominant responses in regions 160-218 and 743-854. In the small 56-69-year group, the increase in depth fell short of significance, most likely because of low power. No day 14 peak-response samples were available, so repertoires were characterized only after the peak T cell response.

The TCR sequence derives from an adult who received the AZD1222 COVID-19 vaccine. The sequencing used peripheral blood, collected 28 days after the second AZD1222 dose.

Here the CDR3 is given as CASSENGDSFIDTQYF. The DNA reads as follows: TGCGCCAGCAGTGAGAATGGGGATAGTTTCATCGATACGCAGTATTTT. The V and J segments used are TRBV10-2 and TRBJ2-3, with the D gene uncertain. Measured from the cysteine to the phenylalanine, the CDR3 is 16 residues long. This entry keeps only the CDR3 DNA: 48 bases, framed from base 1. The germline V gene specifies WSHSY as CDR1 and SAAADI as CDR2. V drops 2 bases and J drops 6 bases, leaving 18 bases in between.